This is a list of T cell receptor beta chains from one sample in a study of blood T cell repertoires in COVID-19. Some clones are missing from TCRdb's copy, which holds only in-frame ones; the method was immunoSEQ multiplex PCR. The profile shows over 130,000 clones, approximately 85% of them singletons. What was sequenced was peripheral blood. All receptors come from a woman aged 80 or over with acute or convalescent COVID-19. The CDR3 runs from the conserved cysteine through the conserved F or W. A D gene is named only where the DNA matches it firmly. Expanded clones are given a class, and other clones once, few, many or no size at all.

CDR3 DNA	CDR3 protein	J gene	V gene	D gene	clone size
TGTGCCAGCAGCGCCCTGCCTACCCTCTCTGGAAACACCATATATTTT	CASSALPTLSGNTIYF	TRBJ1-3	TRBV5-5	NA	NA
TGCGCCAGCAGCTTGGCGGGGATGAGCTCCTATAATTCACCCCTCCACTTT	CASSLAGMSSYNSPLHF	TRBJ1-6	TRBV5-1	NA	NA
TGTGCCATCAGGAAGACAGGTGCGGGCACTGAAGCTTTCTTT	CAIRKTGAGTEAFF	TRBJ1-1	TRBV10-3	NA	NA
TGCGCCAGCAGCCACCGGGACAGGGGCGACTTTGAGACCCAGTACTTC	CASSHRDRGDFETQYF	TRBJ2-5	TRBV5-1	TRBD1	NA
TGCGCCAGCAGCCAGTGGACAGGGGCGAACACCGGGGAGCTGTTTTTT	CASSQWTGANTGELFF	TRBJ2-2	TRBV4-1	TRBD1	NA
TGTGCCAGCAGCCCGTGGTTAGCGGGATCCAATGAGCAGTTCTTC	CASSPWLAGSNEQFF	TRBJ2-1	TRBV7-2	TRBD2	NA
TGCGCCAGCAGCCCCCGGGACACAAACAATGAGCAGTTCTTC	CASSPRDTNNEQFF	TRBJ2-1	TRBV4-1	NA	NA
TGTGCCAGCAGCTTCCCGAGAAGCACTGAAGCTTTCTTT	CASSFPRSTEAFF	TRBJ1-1	TRBV5-5	NA	NA
TGTGCCAGTAGCGACCGGGGGGGAAGTGGCTATGGCTACACCTTC	CASSDRGGSGYGYTF	TRBJ1-2	TRBV19	NA	NA
TGCGCCAGCAGCCCATACCGGGCAGGGGACCATTCACCCCTCCACTTT	CASSPYRAGDHSPLHF	TRBJ1-6	TRBV4-1	NA	NA
TGTGCCTGGAGTATGGGACTAGCGGGAGGGGGGGAGCAGTTCTTC	CAWSMGLAGGGEQFF	TRBJ2-1	TRBV30	TRBD2	NA
TGTGCCAGCAGCCAAGACAGACAAGAGACCCAGTACTTC	CASSQDRQETQYF	TRBJ2-5	TRBV7-7	NA	NA
TGTGCCAGCAGCTTCATCAGCCTCGGGACAGGGGGGAAAGAGCCCCAGCATTTT	CASSFISLGTGGKEPQHF	TRBJ1-5	TRBV7-9	TRBD1	NA
TGTGCCAGCAGCTTTCGGGGGGGTTCTGGAAACACCATATATTTT	CASSFRGGSGNTIYF	TRBJ1-3	TRBV7-6	NA	NA
TGTGCCAGCTCACCACCGGCGGGAGCTCGAGAGACCCAGTACTTC	CASSPPAGARETQYF	TRBJ2-5	TRBV18	TRBD2	once
TGCGCCAGCAGTGAGTCAGCTCTCGAGCAGTACTTC	CASSESALEQYF	TRBJ2-7	TRBV10-2	NA	NA
TGTGCCAGCAGCTTGGAGCGGGGGCTCTATGGCTACACCTTC	CASSLERGLYGYTF	TRBJ1-2	TRBV5-6	NA	NA